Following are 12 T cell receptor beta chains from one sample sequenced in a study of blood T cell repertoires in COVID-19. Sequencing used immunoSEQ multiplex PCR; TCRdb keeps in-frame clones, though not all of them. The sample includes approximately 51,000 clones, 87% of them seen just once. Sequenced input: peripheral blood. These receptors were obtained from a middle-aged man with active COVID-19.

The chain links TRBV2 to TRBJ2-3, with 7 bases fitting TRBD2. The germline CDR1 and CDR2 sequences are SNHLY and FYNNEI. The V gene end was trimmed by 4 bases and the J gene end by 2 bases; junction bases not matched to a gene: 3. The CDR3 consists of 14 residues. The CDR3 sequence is CASSAGGTTDTQYF. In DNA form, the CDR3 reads TGTGCCAGCAGTGCCGGGGGGACCACAGATACGCAGTATTTT. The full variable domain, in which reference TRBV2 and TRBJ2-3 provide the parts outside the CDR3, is EPEVTQTPSHQVTQMGQEVILRCVPISNHLYFYWYRQILGQKVEFLVSFYNNEISEKSEIFDDQFSVERPDGSNFTLKIRSTKLEDSAMYFCASSAGGTTDTQYFGPGTRLTVL.

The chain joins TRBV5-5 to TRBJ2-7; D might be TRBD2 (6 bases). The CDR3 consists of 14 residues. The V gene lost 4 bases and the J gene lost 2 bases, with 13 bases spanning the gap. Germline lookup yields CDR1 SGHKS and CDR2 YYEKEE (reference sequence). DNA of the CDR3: TGTGCCAGCAGCCCCGGCAGGACTACCTACGAGCAGTACTTC. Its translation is CASSPGRTTYEQYF.

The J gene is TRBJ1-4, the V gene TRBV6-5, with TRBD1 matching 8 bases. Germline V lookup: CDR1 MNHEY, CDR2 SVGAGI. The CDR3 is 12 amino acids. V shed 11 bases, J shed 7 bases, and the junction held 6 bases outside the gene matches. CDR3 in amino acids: CAGRQGSEKLFF. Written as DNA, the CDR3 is TGTGCCGGGAGACAGGGGAGTGAAAAACTGTTTTTT.

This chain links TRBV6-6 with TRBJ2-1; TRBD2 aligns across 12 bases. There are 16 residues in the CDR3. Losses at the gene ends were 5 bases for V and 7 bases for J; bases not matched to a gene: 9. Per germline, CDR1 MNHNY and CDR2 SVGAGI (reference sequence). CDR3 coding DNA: TGTGCCAGCAGTGGCAGACTAGCGGGAGCGGGGAATGAGCAGTTCTTC. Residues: CASSGRLAGAGNEQFF.

The CDR3: CASSLVTPGGGDSGNTIYF. In nucleotides, the CDR3 is TGTGCCAGCAGCTTAGTGACACCCGGAGGGGGGGACTCTGGAAACACCATATATTTT. The chain couples TRBV13 to TRBJ1-3, with D perhaps TRBD1 (6 bases). CDR3 length: 19 amino acids. V lost 1 base and J lost 0, with 19 bases in between. Germline CDR1 and CDR2: PRHDT and FYEKMQ (reference sequence).

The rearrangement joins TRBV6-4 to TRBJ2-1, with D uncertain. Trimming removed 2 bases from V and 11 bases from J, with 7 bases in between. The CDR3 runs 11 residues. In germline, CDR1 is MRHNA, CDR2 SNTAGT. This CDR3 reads CASSDGPKQFF. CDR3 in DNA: TGTGCCAGCAGTGACGGGCCAAAGCAGTTCTTC.

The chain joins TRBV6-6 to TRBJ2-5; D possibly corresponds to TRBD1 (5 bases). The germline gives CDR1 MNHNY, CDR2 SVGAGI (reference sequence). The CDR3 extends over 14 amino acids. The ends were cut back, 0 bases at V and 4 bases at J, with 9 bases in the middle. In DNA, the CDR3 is TGTGCCAGCAGTTACTCGCAGGGCTTAGAGACCCAGTACTTC. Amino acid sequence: CASSYSQGLETQYF.

CDR3 bases: TGTGCCAGCACGCGGGGGGCCCACACCGGGGAGCTGTTTTTT. The encoded protein is CASTRGAHTGELFF. This chain uses TRBV7-2 with TRBJ2-2; TRBD2 agrees at 8 bases. J gave up 3 bases and V 7 bases, and 4 bases lay outside the gene matches. From germline, CDR1 is SGHTA and CDR2 FQGNSA. The CDR3 is 14 residues long.

CDR3 loop: CASSLPGQGRGGYTF. The DNA of the CDR3 is TGTGCCAGCAGCCTCCCGGGACAGGGAAGAGGTGGCTACACCTTC. The chain links TRBV3-1 (or the pseudogene TRBV3-2) to TRBJ1-2, with 9 bases aligning to TRBD1. Unmatched junction bases numbered 10, after V lost 4 bases and J lost 7 bases. Germline loops: CDR1 LGHDT, CDR2 YNNKEL (reference sequence). This CDR3 comprises 15 residues.

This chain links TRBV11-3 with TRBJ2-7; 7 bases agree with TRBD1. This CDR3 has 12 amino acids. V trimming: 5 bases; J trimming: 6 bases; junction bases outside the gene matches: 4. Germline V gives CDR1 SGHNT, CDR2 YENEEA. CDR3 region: CASSGQDSEQYF. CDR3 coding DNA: TGTGCCAGCAGCGGACAGGATAGCGAGCAGTACTTC.

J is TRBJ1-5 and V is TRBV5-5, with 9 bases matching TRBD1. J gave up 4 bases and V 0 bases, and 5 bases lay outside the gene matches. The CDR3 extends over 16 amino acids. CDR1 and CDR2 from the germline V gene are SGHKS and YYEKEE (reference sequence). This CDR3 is CASSLGTGAINQPQHF. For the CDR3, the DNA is TGTGCCAGCAGCTTGGGGACAGGGGCCATAAATCAGCCCCAGCATTTT.

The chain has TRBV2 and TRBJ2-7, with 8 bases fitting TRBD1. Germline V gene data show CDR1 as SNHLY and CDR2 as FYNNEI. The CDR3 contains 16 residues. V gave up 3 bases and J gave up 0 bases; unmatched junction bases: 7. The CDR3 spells CASSEKGQVSSYEQYF. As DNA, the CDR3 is TGTGCCAGCAGTGAGAAGGGACAGGTCAGCTCCTACGAGCAGTACTTC.